In this sample, the clone carrying this TCR beta chain turned up once. Germline lookup yields CDR1 SGHDT and CDR2 YYEEEE. The CDR3 covers 15 residues. The V end was cut by 6 bases, the J end by 2 bases, with 17 bases between. The data originate from a study of blood T cell repertoires in COVID-19. At the level of the study: Acute and convalescent COVID-19 specimens originated in the United States, Italy and Spain. T cells, B-cell-depleted T cells, or PBMCs supplied cDNA or gDNA.

In the authors' workflow: Nucleated cell number was recorded as an estimate derived from reference gene primer amplification. Generated by immunoSEQ multiplex PCR, the TCRdb table keeps only in-frame clones and is missing some. Clone size and the V and J calls come from that table; the DNA yielded D and trimming. The data contain about 58,000 clones, approximately 89% of them singletons. The source material was peripheral blood. This rearrangement joins TRBV5-6 to TRBJ2-5; D not certain. The receptor comes from a woman aged 55-70 years with active COVID-19. CDR3 protein: CASTPRRVRQETQYF. The CDR3 region has the DNA TGTGCCAGCACCCCCCGCCGGGTGCGACAAGAGACCCAGTACTTC. Combining the CDR3 with reference TRBV5-6 and TRBJ2-5 gives the whole variable domain DAGVTQSPTHLIKTRGQQVTLRCSPKSGHDTVSWYQQALGQGPQFIFQYYEEEERQRGNFPDRFSGHQFPNYSSELNVNALLLGDSALYLCASTPRRVRQETQYFGPGTRLLVL.